This entry features one T cell receptor beta chain sequence. Data came from immunoSEQ multiplex PCR; TCRdb stores just in-frame clones and leaves some out. The table shows approximately 92,000 clones, with 95% to 96% occurring only once. The data are from a study of OX40 agonist ivuxolimab in advanced cancers. The CDR3 is 13 residues long. V was clipped by 4 bases and J by 4 bases, with 8 bases between them. From germline, CDR1 is WNHNN and CDR2 SYGVQD (reference sequence). This clonotype was obtained from an adult with an advanced solid tumor such as melanoma, head and neck, liver or kidney cancer. The specimen was CD4+ or CD8+ T cells sorted from blood, collected in a trial of the OX40 agonist ivuxolimab. This chain links TRBV10-1 with TRBJ2-1; D is undetermined. Here the CDR3 reads CASSGSGYNEQFF. The CDR3 bases are TGCGCCAGCAGTGGGTCCGGATACAATGAGCAGTTCTTC.